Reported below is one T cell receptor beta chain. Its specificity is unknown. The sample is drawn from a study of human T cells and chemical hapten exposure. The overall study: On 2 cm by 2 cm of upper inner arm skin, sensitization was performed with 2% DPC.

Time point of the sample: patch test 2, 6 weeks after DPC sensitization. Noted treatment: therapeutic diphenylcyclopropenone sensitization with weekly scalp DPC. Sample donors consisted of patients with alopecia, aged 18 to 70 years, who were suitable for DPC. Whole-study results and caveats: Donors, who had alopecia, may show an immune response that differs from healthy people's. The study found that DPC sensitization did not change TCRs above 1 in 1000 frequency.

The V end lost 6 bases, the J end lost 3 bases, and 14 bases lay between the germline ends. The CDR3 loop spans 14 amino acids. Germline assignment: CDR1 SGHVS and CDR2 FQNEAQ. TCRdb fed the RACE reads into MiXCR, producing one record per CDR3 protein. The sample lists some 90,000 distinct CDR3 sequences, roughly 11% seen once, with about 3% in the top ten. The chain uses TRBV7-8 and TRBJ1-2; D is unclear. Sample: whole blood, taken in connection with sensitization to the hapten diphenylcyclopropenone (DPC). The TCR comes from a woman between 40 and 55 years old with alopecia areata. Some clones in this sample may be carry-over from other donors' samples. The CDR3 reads CASRAGSTDYGYTF. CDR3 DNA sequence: TGTGCCAGCAGAGCTGGATCCACGGACTATGGCTACACCTTC.